This passage covers 28 T cell receptor beta chains from one sample sequenced in a study of blood T cell repertoires in COVID-19. Assay: immunoSEQ multiplex PCR; the TCRdb copy retains only in-frame clones and omits some. The sample contains hundreds of thousands of clones, around 87% of which appear only once. What was sequenced was peripheral blood. These receptors all come from a man aged 65 to 85 with acute or convalescent COVID-19.

This clone was observed a single time. This chain links TRBV21-1 with TRBJ1-2; the table's TRBD1 call for D was not verified on the DNA. TRBV21-1 is flagged as a pseudogene. This CDR3 comprises 17 residues. Here the CDR3 DNA reads TGTGCCAGCAGCACCCGGGACATGGAACATCCTAACTATGGCTACACCTTC. This encodes CASSTRDMEHPNYGYTF.

The V call is TRBV5-1, the J call TRBJ2-1; 8 bases are shared with TRBD1. Trimming removed 7 bases from V and 4 bases from J; junction bases left unmatched: 7. The CDR3 is 14 amino acids. Germline V lookup: CDR1 SGHRS, CDR2 YFSETQ. The CDR3, as DNA: TGCGCCAGCGGAGGCGGACAGGGATACAATGAGCAGTTCTTC. It specifies CASGGGQGYNEQFF.

The V gene is TRBV18, the J gene TRBJ2-6; TRBD1 aligns across 8 bases. CDR1 is KGHSH and CDR2 is LQKENI in the germline V gene. The V gene end was trimmed by 3 bases and the J gene end by 2 bases; junction bases not matched to a gene: 9. There are 18 residues in the CDR3. CDR3 residues: CASSPTQGAVTGANVLTF. Here the CDR3 DNA reads TGTGCCAGCTCACCGACGCAGGGGGCCGTCACTGGGGCCAACGTCCTGACTTTC.

The CDR3 bases are TGTGCCACCAGTGATCCTACAGGGTCCTATGGCTACACCTTC. Its translation: CATSDPTGSYGYTF. The genes are TRBV24-1 and TRBJ1-2; TRBD1 might be the D (6 bases). V shed 3 bases and J shed 4 bases, with 11 bases lying between them. This CDR3 has 14 amino acids. Germline CDR1 is KGHDR and CDR2 is SFDVKD.

V is TRBV9 and J is TRBJ2-2; 7 bases fit TRBD1. The CDR3 has 16 residues. Germline V gene sequence: CDR1 SGDLS, CDR2 YYNGEE. The ends lost 5 bases at V and 2 bases at J; junction bases unmatched: 9. The CDR3 DNA is TGTGCCAGCAGACGGTACAGGGGAATCAACACCGGGGAGCTGTTTTTT. Translated: CASRRYRGINTGELFF.

The chain employs TRBV6-2 or TRBV6-3 and TRBJ1-1, with 8 bases identical to TRBD1. The V gene end was trimmed by 4 bases and the J gene end by 6 bases; junction bases not matched to a gene: 4. The germline V gene has CDR1 MNHEY and CDR2 SVGEGT. The CDR3 extends over 13 amino acids. The CDR3 region is CASSSDRGAEAFF. The CDR3 region has the DNA TGTGCCAGCAGTTCCGACAGGGGCGCTGAAGCTTTCTTT.

The rearrangement uses TRBV7-2 and TRBJ1-3; the D gene is possibly TRBD1 (6 bases). The germline V gene encodes CDR1 SGHTA and CDR2 FQGNSA. This CDR3 spans 14 amino acids. The V end lost 4 bases, the J end lost 3 bases, and 10 bases lay between the germline ends. The CDR3 here is CASSSRDNGNTIYF. CDR3 nucleotide sequence: TGTGCCAGCAGCTCCCGGGACAATGGAAACACCATATATTTT. Full variable domain (remainder filled in from reference TRBV7-2 and TRBJ1-3): GAGVSQSPSNKVTEKGKDVELRCDPISGHTALYWYRQSLGQGLEFLIYFQGNSAPDKSGLPSDRFSAERTGGSVSTLTIQRTQQEDSAVYLCASSSRDNGNTIYFGEGSWLTVV.

This rearrangement joins TRBV7-2 to TRBJ2-5; D not resolved. CDR1 and CDR2 from the germline V gene are SGHTA and FQGNSA. V dropped 1 base and J dropped 4 bases, with 10 bases sitting between them. The CDR3 totals 14 residues. As DNA, the CDR3 is TGTGCCAGCAGCTTAGGGTCGACTCGAGAGACCCAGTACTTC. It codes for CASSLGSTRETQYF. Full variable domain (remainder filled in from reference TRBV7-2 and TRBJ2-5): GAGVSQSPSNKVTEKGKDVELRCDPISGHTALYWYRQSLGQGLEFLIYFQGNSAPDKSGLPSDRFSAERTGGSVSTLTIQRTQQEDSAVYLCASSLGSTRETQYFGPGTRLLVL.

The chain has TRBV6-1 and TRBJ2-3; 8 bases are shared with TRBD2. In germline, CDR1 is MNHNS, CDR2 SASEGT. Germline trimming cut 0 bases from V and 4 bases from J; bases unmatched to any gene: 12. The CDR3 loop spans 18 amino acids. The CDR3 is CASSEAGWREALADTQYF. CDR3 in DNA: TGTGCCAGCAGTGAAGCTGGGTGGCGGGAGGCCCTAGCAGATACGCAGTATTTT.

V and J are TRBV5-1 and TRBJ2-2; D uncertain. Germline V lookup: CDR1 SGHRS, CDR2 YFSETQ. V shed 4 bases and J shed 0 bases, with 13 bases lying between them. The CDR3 loop spans 16 amino acids. The CDR3 sequence: CASSRVGQPNTGELFF. DNA of the CDR3: TGCGCCAGCAGCCGAGTGGGCCAACCGAACACCGGGGAGCTGTTTTTT.

This chain links TRBV4-2 with TRBJ1-2; D gene ambiguous. Per germline, CDR1 LGHNA and CDR2 YNFKEQ. The CDR3 consists of 15 residues. Between the trimmed V and J ends, which lost 0 bases and 4 bases, there was a span of 12 bases. The CDR3 region has the DNA TGTGCCAGCAGCCAAGAGTTCGTCACTCCCTATGGCTACACCTTC. This codes for CASSQEFVTPYGYTF.

The genes are TRBV5-1 and TRBJ1-2; possibly TRBD1 for D (6 bases). V lost 4 bases and J lost 7, with 14 bases in between. The germline gives CDR1 SGHRS, CDR2 YFSETQ. The CDR3 runs 13 residues. This CDR3 is CASSLNTGSGYTF. In nucleotides, the CDR3 is TGCGCCAGCAGCCTGAACACAGGGTCTGGCTACACCTTC.

The CDR3 region is CASSLAPQGPNEKLFF. DNA of the CDR3: TGTGCCAGCAGCTTGGCCCCACAGGGACCTAATGAAAAACTGTTTTTT. V gene TRBV5-4 combines with J gene TRBJ1-4, with TRBD1 as a possible D gene (6 bases). The CDR3 totals 16 residues. The V and J ends lost 0 bases and 3 bases respectively, with 12 bases between them. In germline, CDR1 is SGHNT, CDR2 YYREEE (reference sequence).

Only one count was recorded for this clone. The CDR3 is CASRTSGRERDNEQFF. CDR3 coding DNA: TGTGCCAGCAGGACTAGCGGGAGGGAGCGCGACAATGAGCAGTTCTTC. V gene TRBV28 combines with J gene TRBJ2-1; the match to TRBD2 covers 14 bases. This CDR3 comprises 16 residues. Losses at the gene ends were 6 bases for V and 5 bases for J; bases not matched to a gene: 6. Germline CDR1 and CDR2: MDHEN and SYDVKM.

This clone was seen only once. The chain is built from TRBV6-1 and TRBJ2-3, with 13 bases lining up with TRBD2. The V segment lost 4 bases and the J segment 8 bases; nucleotides outside the gene matches: 9. From germline, CDR1 is MNHNS and CDR2 SASEGT. This CDR3 region has 16 residues. CDR3 nucleotides: TGTGCCAGCAGTGGGGGACTAGCGGGGAGCAGCGGTACGCAGTATTTT. Translating it yields CASSGGLAGSSGTQYF.

The chain uses TRBV10-2 and TRBJ2-2, with TRBD2 identical over 14 bases. The CDR3 is made up of 15 amino acids. Trimming at V came to 8 bases and at J to 9 bases, leaving 8 bases not matched to a gene. Germline assignment: CDR1 WSHSY and CDR2 SAAADI. The CDR3 nucleotides are TGCGCCAGCCTACCGGGACTAGCGGGAGTCCGGGAGCTGTTTTTT. Translated: CASLPGLAGVRELFF.

This clone has a single count. The chain couples TRBV6-2 or TRBV6-3 to TRBJ2-7; possible D gene TRBD1, 6 bases. Trimming removed 0 bases at V and 4 bases at J, with 13 bases between. The CDR3 loop spans 15 amino acids. Germline loops: CDR1 MNHEY, CDR2 SVGEGT. Here the CDR3 reads CASSYSKGGLYEQYF. The CDR3 DNA reads as TGTGCCAGCAGTTACTCGAAAGGGGGTCTGTACGAGCAGTACTTC.

About this clone itself: The same CDR3 arises from other DNA sequences in this sample as well. This sequence joins TRBV9 and TRBJ2-6; TRBD1 matches at 7 bases. CDR1 and CDR2 from the germline V gene are SGDLS and YYNGEE. The CDR3 contains 17 residues. Losses at the gene ends were 0 bases for V and 0 bases for J; bases not matched to a gene: 3. The CDR3 DNA reads TGTGCCAGCAGCGTAGGACAGGGTAACTCTGGGGCCAACGTCCTGACTTTC. Amino acids: CASSVGQGNSGANVLTF.

J is TRBJ2-3 and V is TRBV3-1 (or the pseudogene TRBV3-2); no reliable D call. CDR3 length equals 21 residues. The germline V gene encodes CDR1 LGHDT and CDR2 YNNKEL (reference sequence). V lost 4 bases and J lost 6, with 35 bases in between. This chain's CDR3 is CASSPENLYPMDGEVTDTQYF. The CDR3 coding sequence is TGTGCCAGCAGCCCCGAAAATCTCTACCCGATGGATGGTGAGGTGACCGATACGCAGTATTTT.

The genes are TRBV6-9 and TRBJ1-5; TRBD1 might be the D (6 bases). Trimming cost V 7 bases and J 1 base, with 17 bases left between them. This CDR3 is 16 amino acids long. CDR1 is MNHGY and CDR2 is SVAAGI in the germline V gene. CDR3: CASTDIYRVSNQPQHF. CDR3 coding DNA: TGTGCCAGCACCGACATTTACAGGGTCAGCAATCAGCCCCAGCATTTT.

The V gene is TRBV2, the J gene TRBJ1-2; 7 bases map to TRBD1. This CDR3 contains 12 residues. Germline loops: CDR1 SNHLY, CDR2 FYNNEI. The trim removed 10 bases at V and 4 bases at J, leaving 6 bases unmatched. CDR3 coding DNA: TGTGCCAAACAGGGACAGTCCTATGGCTACACCTTC. Protein product: CAKQGQSYGYTF.

The V and J genes are TRBV28 and TRBJ2-7; D is possibly TRBD2 (5 bases). This CDR3 has 13 residues. The V and J ends lost 3 bases and 7 bases respectively, with 13 bases between them. Germline V CDR1 and CDR2: MDHEN, SYDVKM. In DNA form, the CDR3 reads TGTGCCAGCAGTTTGCCTAGCCTCGTGGAGCAGTACTTC. It specifies CASSLPSLVEQYF.

V gene TRBV3-1 (or the pseudogene TRBV3-2) combines with J gene TRBJ1-4; TRBD1 aligns across 8 bases. Germline V gene data show CDR1 as LGHDT and CDR2 as YNNKEL (reference sequence). The CDR3 has 15 amino acids. V was pared by 3 bases and J by 8 bases, with 8 bases of the junction left unmatched. The CDR3 spells CASSQIKQGGEKLFF. CDR3 bases: TGTGCCAGCAGCCAGATAAAACAGGGGGGAGAAAAACTGTTTTTT.

The chain is built from TRBV28 and TRBJ1-4; D uncertain. Germline CDR1 reads MDHEN; CDR2 reads SYDVKM. With 5 bases removed from V and 7 bases from J, the gap between germline ends came to 20 bases. The CDR3 is 16 amino acids. This chain's CDR3 is CASSARGAPSGEKLFF. The CDR3 DNA reads TGTGCCAGCAGTGCGAGAGGAGCCCCCTCGGGTGAAAAACTGTTTTTT.

The chain has TRBV4-3 and TRBJ2-3; D may be TRBD2 (5 bases). V was cut by 0 bases and J by 2 bases, with 9 bases left in between. The CDR3 runs to 15 residues. Germline V gene sequence: CDR1 LGHNA, CDR2 YSLEER. The CDR3: CASSQDFGDTDTQYF. DNA for the CDR3: TGCGCCAGCAGCCAAGACTTCGGGGACACAGATACGCAGTATTTT.

V usage is TRBV15 and J usage is TRBJ2-1; possibly TRBD1 for D (6 bases). The CDR3 runs to 14 residues. V was pared by 0 bases and J by 4 bases, with 7 bases between. In germline, CDR1 is LNHNV, CDR2 YYDKDF (reference sequence). The CDR3: CATSRERGYNEQFF. The CDR3 DNA sequence: TGTGCCACCAGCAGAGAGAGGGGGTACAATGAGCAGTTCTTC.

The chain links TRBV7-9 to TRBJ1-1; TRBD1 matches 7 bases. Germline V gene lookup returns CDR1 SEHNR and CDR2 FQNEAQ (reference sequence). The J segment lost 8 bases and the V segment lost 5 bases, leaving 5 bases of the junction unmatched. The CDR3 loop spans 12 amino acids. The CDR3 sequence is CASSRDSLEAFF. The CDR3 nucleotides read TGTGCCAGCAGCCGGGACAGTCTGGAAGCTTTCTTT.

The V call is TRBV6-5, the J call TRBJ2-5; 8 bases agree with TRBD2. This CDR3 is built from 15 residues. The ends lost 6 bases at V and 7 bases at J; junction bases unmatched: 13. The germline V gene has CDR1 MNHEY and CDR2 SVGAGI. CDR3: CASRGAGAPLGTQYF. The CDR3 bases are TGTGCCAGCAGGGGAGCGGGGGCCCCTCTTGGGACCCAGTACTTC.